This paragraph covers one TCR beta chain sequence. Source study methods: Using reference gene primer amplification, nucleated cell counts were estimated. TCRdb's copy holds only in-frame clones and misses some; the assay was immunoSEQ multiplex PCR. V and J calls and clone size follow that table, whereas D and trimming were derived from the DNA. The sample comprises approximately 50,000 clones, about 76% of which are singletons, and over 20% rests with the top ten. This entry is derived from a study of blood T cell repertoires in COVID-19. About the study: The analysed material was cDNA or gDNA that came from T cells, B-cell-depleted T cells, or PBMCs.

V lost 1 base to trimming and J lost 4 bases, with 14 bases between them. The germline V gene has CDR1 SEHNR and CDR2 FQNEAQ (reference sequence). The CDR3 is 16 residues long. The chain couples TRBV7-9 to TRBJ1-5, with a possible D match to TRBD1 (5 bases). The sequencing sample was made of peripheral blood. The sequence derives from a man aged 50 or older with active or convalescent COVID-19. CDR3: CASSLVGLGGNQPQHF. CDR3 DNA: TGTGCCAGCAGCTTAGTGGGGCTGGGGGGGAATCAGCCCCAGCATTTT.